This TCR beta chain emerged from a study of blood T cell repertoires in COVID-19. Trimming took 0 bases from V and 5 from J, leaving 14 bases between them. The CDR3 extends over 16 amino acids. CDR1 and CDR2 from the germline V gene are SGHRS and YFSETQ. Using immunoSEQ multiplex PCR, the repertoire was profiled, and TCRdb retains in-frame clones only, with some absent. The sample has a few hundred thousand clones, around 80% seen once. The sequenced sample consisted of peripheral blood. This chain uses TRBV5-1 with TRBJ2-2, with D possibly being TRBD1 (5 bases). This sequence originates from a woman aged 55-75 years who had recovered from COVID-19. The CDR3 region is CASSLEGVLGTGELFF. CDR3 in DNA: TGCGCCAGCAGCTTGGAAGGGGTACTCGGTACCGGGGAGCTGTTTTTT.